The T cell receptor (beta chain) under discussion was sequenced for a study of T cell responses to AZD1222 COVID-19 vaccine. General study results and limits: Repertoire collection took place solely once the T cell response had peaked.

CDR3 size: 17 residues. V lost 4 bases, J lost 3 bases, and 22 bases lay in between. Germline values: CDR1 PRHDT, CDR2 FYEKMQ (reference sequence). Concerning this clone itself: What it binds is not known.

Assay: immunoSEQ multiplex PCR; the TCRdb copy retains only in-frame clones and omits some. The sample includes under 200,000 clones, about 87% of them seen just once. This sequence was found in an adult in good health. The sample in question was peripheral blood, obtained on day 0 of MenACWY control vaccination. The chain has TRBV13 and TRBJ2-7; D is perhaps TRBD2 (5 bases). CDR3 residues: CASSSGSRESRFYEQYF. CDR3 DNA sequence: TGTGCCAGCAGCTCCGGATCGAGGGAGAGTCGTTTCTACGAGCAGTACTTC.